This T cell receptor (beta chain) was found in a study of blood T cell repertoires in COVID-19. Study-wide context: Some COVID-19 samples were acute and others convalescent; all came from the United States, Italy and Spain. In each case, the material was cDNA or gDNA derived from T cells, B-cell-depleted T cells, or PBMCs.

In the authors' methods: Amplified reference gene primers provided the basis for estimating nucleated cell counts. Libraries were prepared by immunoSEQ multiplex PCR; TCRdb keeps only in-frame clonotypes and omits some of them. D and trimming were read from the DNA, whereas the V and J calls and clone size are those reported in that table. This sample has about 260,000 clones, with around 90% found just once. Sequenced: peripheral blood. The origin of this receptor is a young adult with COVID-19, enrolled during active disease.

The CDR3 here is CASSLTPTGSSYEQYF. For the CDR3, the DNA is TGTGCCAGCAGCTTAACCCCGACGGGGAGCTCCTACGAGCAGTACTTC. The chain combines TRBV7-9 with TRBJ2-7; the D gene is possibly TRBD2 (5 bases). The length of the CDR3 is 16 residues. With 2 bases removed from V and 0 bases from J, the gap between germline ends came to 14 bases. Germline-derived CDR1 and CDR2 are SEHNR and FQNEAQ (reference sequence).